This record concerns one TCR beta chain sequence. Antigen: not known. In total, each donor contributed a single heparinised blood draw that averaged roughly 100 mL. These data belong to a study of beta chain features in type 1 diabetes. Study overall: The patients were much like the healthy donors in age, gender and cell yields. Study-wide points: For Type 1 diabetes patients, all four CD4+ subsets carried TCRB CDR3s that were moderately but significantly shorter. Among patients, naive, central memory and Treg TCRB repertoires appeared more similar than among healthy donors. When VDJ junctions were examined, type 1 diabetes patients showed fewer insertions and more deletions.

The CDR3 is made up of 15 amino acids. Germline CDR1 SGHTA, CDR2 FQGNSA. Deletions cut 0 bases from V and 7 bases from J, with 13 bases between. The isolated RNA, all of it, was reverse transcribed, so expressed TCRB transcripts were what got sequenced. Measured with immunoSEQ multiplex PCR; TCRdb has only the in-frame clones, and not every one. The table has over 55,000 clones, 52% seen once. The chain has TRBV7-2 and TRBJ1-5; D may be TRBD1 (5 bases). The receptor comes from a woman between 40 and 50 years old with type 1 diabetes. Sequences were obtained from Tregs from blood. This CDR3 is CASSLAQGLWQPQHF. CDR3 in DNA: TGTGCCAGCAGCTTAGCGCAGGGTTTATGGCAGCCCCAGCATTTT.